This paragraph reports one T cell receptor beta chain. No antigen is known for it. The sample comes from a study of cytomegalovirus exposure and HLA in healthy donors. At the level of the study: As an earlier analysis found, 180 million or so T cells yielded about 100 million unique TCR beta sequences.

Researchers ran the PCR with 60 Vbeta and 13 Jbeta primers. Profiling relied on immunoSEQ multiplex PCR, and the TCRdb table lists in-frame clones only, not all of them. This sample has about 150,000 clones, with approximately 69% found just once. The V and J ends lost 2 bases and 5 bases respectively, with 11 bases between them. Looked up from germline, CDR1 is MDHEN and CDR2 is SYDVKM. The CDR3 extends over 14 amino acids. Findings and limits, study-wide: Later analysis revealed greater clonal expansion in HLA-associated TCR beta chains than in equally common others.

The sequenced sample consisted of PBMCs. The V and J genes are TRBV28 and TRBJ2-3, with D perhaps TRBD2 (6 bases). The TCR comes from a man under 40 in good health and CMV-seronegative. CDR3 DNA sequence: TGTGCCAGCAGTTTAGACGGGACTCGAGATACGCAGTATTTT. Its translation is CASSLDGTRDTQYF.